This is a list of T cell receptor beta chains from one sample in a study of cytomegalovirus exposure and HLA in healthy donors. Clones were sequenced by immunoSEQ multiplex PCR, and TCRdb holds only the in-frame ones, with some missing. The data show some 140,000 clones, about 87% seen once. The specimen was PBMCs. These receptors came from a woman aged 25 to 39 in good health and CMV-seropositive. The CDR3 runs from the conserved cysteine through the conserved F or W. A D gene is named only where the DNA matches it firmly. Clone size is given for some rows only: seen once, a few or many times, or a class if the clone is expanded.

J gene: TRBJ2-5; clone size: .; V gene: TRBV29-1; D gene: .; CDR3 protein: CSVEGTAPPETQYF; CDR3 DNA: TGCAGCGTTGAAGGGACAGCCCCGCCGGAGACCCAGTACTTC
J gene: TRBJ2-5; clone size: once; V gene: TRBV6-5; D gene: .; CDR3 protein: CASSYSAGFVQETQYF; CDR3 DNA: TGTGCCAGCAGTTACTCCGCAGGGTTTGTCCAAGAGACCCAGTACTTC
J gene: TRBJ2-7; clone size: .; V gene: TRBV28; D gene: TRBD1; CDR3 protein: CASSLYWDRGLYEQYF; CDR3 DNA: TGTGCCAGCAGTCTCTACTGGGACAGGGGGTTGTACGAGCAGTACTTC
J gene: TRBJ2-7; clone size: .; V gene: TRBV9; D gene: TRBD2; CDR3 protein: CASSVGAGGYYEQYF; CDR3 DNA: TGTGCCAGCAGCGTAGGAGCGGGGGGCTACTACGAGCAGTACTTC
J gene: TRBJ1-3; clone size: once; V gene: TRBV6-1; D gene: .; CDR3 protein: CASSSQGSGNTIYF; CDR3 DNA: TGTGCCAGCAGTTCTCAGGGATCGGGAAACACCATATATTTT
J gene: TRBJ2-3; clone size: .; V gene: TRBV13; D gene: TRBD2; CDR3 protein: CASSLLGTSGSMDTQYF; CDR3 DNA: TGTGCCAGCAGCTTACTGGGGACTAGCGGGAGTATGGATACGCAGTATTTT
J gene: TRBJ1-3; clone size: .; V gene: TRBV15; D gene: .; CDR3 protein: CATSGPGRENTIYF; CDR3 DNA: TGTGCCACCAGCGGCCCCGGCAGGGAAAACACCATATATTTT
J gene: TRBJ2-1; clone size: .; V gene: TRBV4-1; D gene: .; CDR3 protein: CASSLRLVQYNEQFF; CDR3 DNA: TGCGCCAGCAGCCTTCGACTAGTTCAGTACAATGAGCAGTTCTTC
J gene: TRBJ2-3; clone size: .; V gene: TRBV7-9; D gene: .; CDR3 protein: CASSPGIGGGGTDTQYF; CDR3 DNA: TGTGCCAGCAGCCCAGGGATCGGGGGAGGAGGCACAGATACGCAGTATTTT
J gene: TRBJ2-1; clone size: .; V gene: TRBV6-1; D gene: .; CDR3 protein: CASSEAWLADNEQFF; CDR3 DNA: TGTGCCAGCAGTGAAGCCTGGTTAGCAGACAATGAGCAGTTCTTC
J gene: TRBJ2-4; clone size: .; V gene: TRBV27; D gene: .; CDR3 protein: CASSPKGLLLAKNIQYF; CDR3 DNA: TGTGCCAGCAGTCCGAAGGGACTGTTATTAGCCAAAAACATTCAGTACTTC
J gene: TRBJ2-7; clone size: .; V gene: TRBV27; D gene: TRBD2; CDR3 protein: CASSLAEPYEQYF; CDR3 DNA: TGTGCCAGCAGCCTAGCGGAACCCTACGAGCAGTACTTC
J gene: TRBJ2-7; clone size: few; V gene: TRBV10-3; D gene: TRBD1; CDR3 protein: CAISASGQGAYEQYF; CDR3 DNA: TGTGCCATCAGTGCCTCGGGACAGGGGGCCTACGAGCAGTACTTC
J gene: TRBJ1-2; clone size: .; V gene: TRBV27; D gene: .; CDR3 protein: CASSFPFLGYTF; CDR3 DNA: TGTGCCAGCAGTTTTCCTTTTCTCGGCTACACCTTC
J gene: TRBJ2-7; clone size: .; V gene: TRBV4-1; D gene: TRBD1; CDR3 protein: CASSQFHGQVIYYEQYF; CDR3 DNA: TGCGCCAGCAGCCAATTCCACGGACAGGTGATTTACTACGAGCAGTACTTC
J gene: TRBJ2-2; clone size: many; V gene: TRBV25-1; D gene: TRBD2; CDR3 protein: CASSEVLAETGELFF; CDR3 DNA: TGTGCCAGCAGTGAAGTCCTAGCGGAGACCGGGGAGCTGTTTTTT
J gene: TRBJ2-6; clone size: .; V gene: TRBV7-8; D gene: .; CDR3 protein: CASRPGRSGANVLTF; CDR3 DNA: TGTGCCAGCAGGCCTGGGAGGTCTGGGGCCAACGTCCTGACTTTC
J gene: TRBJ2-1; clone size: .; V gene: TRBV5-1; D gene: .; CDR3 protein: CASSLAGVYYNEQFF; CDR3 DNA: TGCGCCAGCAGCTTGGCGGGAGTGTATTACAATGAGCAGTTCTTC
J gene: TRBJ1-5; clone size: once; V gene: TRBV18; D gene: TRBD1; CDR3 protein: CASSPLRGQQPQHF; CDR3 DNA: TGTGCCAGCTCACCATTGAGGGGGCAACAGCCCCAGCATTTT
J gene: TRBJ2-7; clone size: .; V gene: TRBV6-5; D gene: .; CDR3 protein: CASRDSVSEQYF; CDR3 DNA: TGTGCCAGCAGAGACAGTGTATCCGAGCAGTACTTC
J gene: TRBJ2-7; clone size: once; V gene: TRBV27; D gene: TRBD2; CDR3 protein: CASRSGTSLSYEQYF; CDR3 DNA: TGTGCCAGCAGATCCGGGACTAGCCTTTCCTACGAGCAGTACTTC
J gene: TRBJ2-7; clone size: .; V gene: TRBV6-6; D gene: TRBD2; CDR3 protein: CASSYPSGGSPYEQYF; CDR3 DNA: TGTGCCAGCAGTTACCCTAGCGGGGGTTCTCCCTACGAGCAGTACTTC
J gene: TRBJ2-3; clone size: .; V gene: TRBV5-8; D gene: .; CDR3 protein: CASSLLDYPFSDTQYF; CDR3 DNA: TGTGCCAGCAGCTTGCTGGACTATCCATTTTCAGATACGCAGTATTTT
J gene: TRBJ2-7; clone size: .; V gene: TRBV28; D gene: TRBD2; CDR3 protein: CASSSQESGGDEQYF; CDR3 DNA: TGTGCCAGCAGTTCACAGGAATCGGGAGGTGACGAGCAGTACTTC
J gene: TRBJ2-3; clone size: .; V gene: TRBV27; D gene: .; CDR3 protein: CASKGETVSTDTQYF; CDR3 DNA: TGTGCCAGCAAGGGGGAGACTGTCAGCACAGATACGCAGTATTTT
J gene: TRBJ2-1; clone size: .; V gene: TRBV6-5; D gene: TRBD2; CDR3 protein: CASGTSSYNEQFF; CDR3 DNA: TGTGCCAGCGGGACTAGCTCCTACAATGAGCAGTTCTTC
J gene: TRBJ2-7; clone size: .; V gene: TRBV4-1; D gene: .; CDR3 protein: CASSQDPAGADYEQYF; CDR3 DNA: TGCGCCAGCAGCCAAGATCCGGCAGGGGCGGACTACGAGCAGTACTTC
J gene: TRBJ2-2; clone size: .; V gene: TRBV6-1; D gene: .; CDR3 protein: CASSGNIATGELFF; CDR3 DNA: TGTGCCAGCAGTGGTAATATAGCCACCGGGGAGCTGTTTTTT
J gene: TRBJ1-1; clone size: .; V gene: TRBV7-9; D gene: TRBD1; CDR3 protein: CASSYADRGSTEAFF; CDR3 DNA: TGTGCCAGCAGCTACGCGGACAGGGGAAGCACTGAAGCTTTCTTT
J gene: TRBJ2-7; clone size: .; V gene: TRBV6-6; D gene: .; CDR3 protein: CASSSGQGHVRNEQYF; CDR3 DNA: TGTGCCAGCAGTTCCGGCCAGGGCCACGTTCGGAACGAGCAGTACTTC
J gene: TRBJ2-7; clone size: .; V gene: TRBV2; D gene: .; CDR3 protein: CASISPVPGEQYF; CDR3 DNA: TGTGCCAGCATTTCCCCAGTTCCAGGCGAGCAGTACTTC
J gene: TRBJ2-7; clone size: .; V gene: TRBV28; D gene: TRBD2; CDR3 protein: CASRPGLAGEEQYF; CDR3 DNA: TGTGCCAGCAGACCGGGACTAGCGGGGGAAGAGCAGTACTTC
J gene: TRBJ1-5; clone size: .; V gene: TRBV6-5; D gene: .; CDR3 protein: CASSWARHSNQPQHF; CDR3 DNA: TGTGCCAGCAGTTGGGCCCGGCATAGCAATCAGCCCCAGCATTTT
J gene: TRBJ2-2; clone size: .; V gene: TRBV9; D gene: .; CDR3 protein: CASSPLAGELFF; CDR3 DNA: TGTGCCAGCAGCCCCCTCGCCGGGGAGCTGTTTTTT
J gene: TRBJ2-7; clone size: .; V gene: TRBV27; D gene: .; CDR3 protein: CASSFMDTGGYEQYF; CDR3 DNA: TGTGCCAGCAGTTTTATGGACACCGGGGGCTACGAGCAGTACTTC
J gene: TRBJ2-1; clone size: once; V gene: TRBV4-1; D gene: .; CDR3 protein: CASSQDPRSSHNEQFF; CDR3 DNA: TGCGCCAGCAGCCAAGATCCCAGGTCTAGCCACAATGAGCAGTTCTTC
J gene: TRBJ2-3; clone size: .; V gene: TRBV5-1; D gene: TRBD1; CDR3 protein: CASSLDRGHSTDTQYF; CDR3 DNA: TGCGCCAGCAGCTTGGACAGGGGGCATAGCACAGATACGCAGTATTTT
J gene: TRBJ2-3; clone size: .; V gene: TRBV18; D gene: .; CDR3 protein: CASSPTGGSGDTQYF; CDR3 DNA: TGTGCCAGCTCACCCACAGGTGGCAGCGGGGATACGCAGTATTTT
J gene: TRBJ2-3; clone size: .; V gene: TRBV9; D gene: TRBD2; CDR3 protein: CASSVDAGGVDTQYF; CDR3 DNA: TGTGCCAGCAGCGTAGATGCGGGAGGGGTAGATACGCAGTATTTT
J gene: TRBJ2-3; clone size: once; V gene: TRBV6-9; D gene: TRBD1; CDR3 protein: CASVPSRTGRDRGSTDTQYF; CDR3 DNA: TGTGCCAGCGTCCCCAGCCGGACGGGGCGAGACAGGGGATCAACAGATACGCAGTATTTT
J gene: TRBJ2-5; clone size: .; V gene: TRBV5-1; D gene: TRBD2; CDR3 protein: CASSGLAGQETQYF; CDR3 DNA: TGCGCCAGCTCCGGACTAGCGGGGCAAGAGACCCAGTACTTC
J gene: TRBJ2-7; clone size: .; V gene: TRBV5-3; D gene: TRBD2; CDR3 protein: CARGWGGTYEQYF; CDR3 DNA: TGTGCCAGAGGTTGGGGGGGAACCTACGAGCAGTACTTC
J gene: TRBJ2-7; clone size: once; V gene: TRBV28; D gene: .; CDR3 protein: CASSLVRDTYEQYF; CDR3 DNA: TGTGCCAGCAGTTTAGTCAGGGACACCTACGAGCAGTACTTC
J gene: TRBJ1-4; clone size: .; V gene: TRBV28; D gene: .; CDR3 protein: CASSPEGATNEKLFF; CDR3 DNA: TGTGCCAGCAGCCCCGAAGGGGCAACTAATGAAAAACTGTTTTTT
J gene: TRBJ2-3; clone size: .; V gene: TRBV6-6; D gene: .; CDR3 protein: CASSYSKPGTDTQYF; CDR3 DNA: TGTGCCAGCAGTTACTCGAAACCAGGCACAGATACGCAGTATTTT
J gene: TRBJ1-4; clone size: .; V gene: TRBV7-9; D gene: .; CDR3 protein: CASNPLGEKLFF; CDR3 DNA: TGTGCCAGCAACCCCCTGGGCGAAAAACTGTTTTTT
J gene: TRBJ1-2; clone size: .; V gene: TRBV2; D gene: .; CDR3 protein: CANLGRGGDGYTF; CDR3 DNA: TGTGCCAACCTCGGCCGGGGTGGGGATGGCTACACCTTC
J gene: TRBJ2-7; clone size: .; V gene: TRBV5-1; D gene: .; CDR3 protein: CASSLSGLTYEQYF; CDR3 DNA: TGCGCCAGCAGCTTGAGCGGCCTAACCTACGAGCAGTACTTC
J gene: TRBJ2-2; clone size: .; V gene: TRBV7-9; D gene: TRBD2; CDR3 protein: CASSDLAGAGELFF; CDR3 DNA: TGTGCCAGCAGCGATCTAGCGGGAGCCGGGGAGCTGTTTTTT
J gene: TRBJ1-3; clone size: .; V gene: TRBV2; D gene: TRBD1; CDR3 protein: CASNGRGLGNTIYF; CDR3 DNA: TGTGCCAGCAACGGTAGGGGGCTTGGAAACACCATATATTTT
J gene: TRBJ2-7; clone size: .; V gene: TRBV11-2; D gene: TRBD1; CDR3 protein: CASNFVGTGVSEQYF; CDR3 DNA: TGTGCCAGCAACTTTGTCGGGACAGGGGTGTCCGAGCAGTACTTC
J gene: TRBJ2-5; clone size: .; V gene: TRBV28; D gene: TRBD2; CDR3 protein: CASRSLAENQETQYF; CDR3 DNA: TGTGCCAGCAGATCCCTAGCGGAAAATCAAGAGACCCAGTACTTC
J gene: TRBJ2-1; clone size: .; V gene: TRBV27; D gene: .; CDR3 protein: CASSSDRGRGSSYNEQFF; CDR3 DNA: TGTGCCAGCAGTTCCGACCGAGGGAGGGGGAGCTCCTACAATGAGCAGTTCTTC
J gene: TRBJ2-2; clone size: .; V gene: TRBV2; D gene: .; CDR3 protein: CASRIQGNTGELFF; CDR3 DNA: TGTGCCAGCAGGATACAGGGGAACACCGGGGAGCTGTTTTTT
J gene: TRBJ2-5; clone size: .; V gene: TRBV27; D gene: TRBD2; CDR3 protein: CASSSGGTQYF; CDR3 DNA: TGTGCCAGCAGTTCGGGGGGGACCCAGTACTTC
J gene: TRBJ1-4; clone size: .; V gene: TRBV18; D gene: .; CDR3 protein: CASSPPGAYEKLFF; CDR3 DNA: TGTGCCAGCTCACCACCGGGAGCGTATGAAAAACTGTTTTTT
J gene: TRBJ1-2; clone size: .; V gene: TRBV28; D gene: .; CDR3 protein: CASSSTPYGYTF; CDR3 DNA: TGTGCCAGCAGTTCTACTCCGTATGGCTACACCTTC
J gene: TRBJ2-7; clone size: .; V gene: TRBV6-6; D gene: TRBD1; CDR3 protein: CASSFYRDREQYF; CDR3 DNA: TGTGCCAGCAGTTTCTACCGGGACAGGGAACAGTACTTC
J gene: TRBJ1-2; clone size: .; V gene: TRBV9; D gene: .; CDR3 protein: CASSVSQGLVDGYTF; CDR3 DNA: TGTGCCAGCAGCGTTTCTCAGGGACTCGTGGATGGCTACACCTTC